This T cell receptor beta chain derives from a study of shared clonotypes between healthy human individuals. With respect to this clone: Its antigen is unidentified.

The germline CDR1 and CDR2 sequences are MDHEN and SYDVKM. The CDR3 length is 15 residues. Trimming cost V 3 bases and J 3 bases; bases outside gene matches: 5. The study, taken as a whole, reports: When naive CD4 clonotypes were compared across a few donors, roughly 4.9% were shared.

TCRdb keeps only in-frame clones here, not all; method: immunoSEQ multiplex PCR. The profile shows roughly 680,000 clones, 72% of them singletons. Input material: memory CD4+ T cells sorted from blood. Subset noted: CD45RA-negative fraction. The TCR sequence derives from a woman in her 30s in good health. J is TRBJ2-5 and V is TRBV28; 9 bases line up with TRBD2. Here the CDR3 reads CASSLASGAKETQYF. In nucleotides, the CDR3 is TGTGCCAGCAGTTTGGCTAGCGGGGCAAAAGAGACCCAGTACTTC.